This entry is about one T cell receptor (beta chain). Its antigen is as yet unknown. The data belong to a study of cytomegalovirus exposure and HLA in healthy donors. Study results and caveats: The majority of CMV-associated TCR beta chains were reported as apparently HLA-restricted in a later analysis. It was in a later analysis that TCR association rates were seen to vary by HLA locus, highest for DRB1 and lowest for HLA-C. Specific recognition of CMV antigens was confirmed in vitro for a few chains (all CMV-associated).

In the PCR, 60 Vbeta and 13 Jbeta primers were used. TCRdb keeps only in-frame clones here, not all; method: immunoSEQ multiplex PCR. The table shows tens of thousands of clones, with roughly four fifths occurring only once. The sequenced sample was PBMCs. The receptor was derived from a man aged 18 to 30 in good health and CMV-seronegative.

Here the CDR3 reads CASSLLAGGAAGELFF. As DNA, the CDR3 is TGTGCCAGCAGTTTACTAGCGGGGGGTGCGGCCGGGGAGCTGTTTTTT. This sequence joins TRBV27 and TRBJ2-2; 11 nucleotides match TRBD2. Germline V gene sequence: CDR1 MNHEY, CDR2 SMNVEV (reference sequence). The V segment lost 2 bases and the J segment 6 bases; nucleotides outside the gene matches: 5. The CDR3 runs to 16 residues.